Below, 23 T cell receptor beta chains from the same sample are listed, as sequenced in a study of T-cell reconstitution after alpha-beta-depleted transplantation in children. Unique molecular identifiers were used in preparing the TCRbeta library. TCRdb independently ran MiXCR on the PCR reads; one entry per CDR3 protein. Counted here are 300,000 to 400,000 distinct CDR3 sequences, roughly 15% occurring once; the ten biggest clones make up 4% to 5.5%. The sequencing used PBMCs, collected from the stem cell graft. The receptors shown here come from a human donor who donated a stem cell graft to a child with Fanconi anemia.

In this sample, this clonotype turned up a few times. At one of its ends the junction is not consistent with the germline gene, which may arise from a read error. The rearrangement links TRBV7-8 to TRBJ1-1; D gene uncertain. The CDR3 covers 16 residues. The V gene's germline CDR1 is SGHVS and CDR2 FQNEAQ. In nucleotides, the CDR3 is TGTGCCAGCAGCCCCCGTCGGCGGACGGAGAACTCTGAAGCTTTCTTT. Amino acids: CASSPRRRTENSEAFF.

This clonotype appeared a few times. This chain joins TRBV18 and TRBJ1-2; D is unresolved. CDR3 size: 17 residues. V gave up 2 bases and J gave up 5 bases, with 21 bases separating them. Germline CDR1 and CDR2: KGHSH and LQKENI. The CDR3 DNA sequence: TGTGCCAGCTCACCATCAAGAGACGCCCCAATGTCGTATGGCTACACCTTC. Translating gives CASSPSRDAPMSYGYTF.

In its sample, this clonotype was seen many times. The chain carries TRBV25-1 and TRBJ2-3; 10 nucleotides match TRBD1. Germline CDR1 reads MGHDK; CDR2 reads SYGVNS. The CDR3 totals 16 residues. J was trimmed by 4 bases and V by 4 bases; bases with no gene match: 8. The CDR3 region is CASSGSGTGVSDTQYF. The DNA for the CDR3 is TGTGCCAGCAGTGGATCCGGGACAGGGGTTTCAGATACGCAGTATTTT.

The CDR3: CASSLDTRSYEQYF. The CDR3 DNA follows: TGCGCCAGCAGCTTGGATACCCGCTCCTACGAGCAGTACTTC. This chain uses TRBV5-1 with TRBJ2-7; D call uncertain. Germline CDR1 reads SGHRS; CDR2 reads YFSETQ. Trimming stripped 0 bases from V and 0 bases from J, with 7 bases between. The CDR3 consists of 14 residues. Full variable domain (outside the CDR3, taken from reference TRBV5-1 and TRBJ2-7): KAGVTQTPRYLIKTRGQQVTLSCSPISGHRSVSWYQQTPGQGLQFLFEYFSETQRNKGNFPGRFSGRQFSNSRSEMNVSTLELGDSALYLCASSLDTRSYEQYFGPGTRLTVT.

In this sample, this clonotype turned up many times. The chain carries TRBV20-1 and TRBJ1-1; D is unresolved. The ends were cut back, 6 bases at V and 2 bases at J, with 10 bases in the middle. This CDR3 spans 12 amino acids. Germline V CDR1 and CDR2: DFQATT, SNEGSKA (reference sequence). This CDR3 reads CSAPGSNTEAFF. The DNA of the CDR3 is TGCAGTGCCCCGGGGAGCAACACTGAAGCTTTCTTT.

The chain carries TRBV12-3 or TRBV12-4 and TRBJ1-5; D is unresolved. CDR3 length equals 14 residues. The V end was cut by 2 bases, the J end by 2 bases, with 7 bases between. CDR3: CASSLTSGNQPQHF. For the CDR3, the DNA is TGTGCCAGCAGTTTAACCAGCGGCAATCAGCCCCAGCATTTT.

This CDR3 is CSAQTGVGQPQHF. The CDR3 DNA follows: TGCAGCGCCCAAACAGGGGTAGGTCAGCCCCAGCATTTT. This chain connects TRBV29-1 to TRBJ1-5; TRBD1 agrees at 7 bases. There are 13 residues in the CDR3. Looked up from germline, CDR1 is SQVTM and CDR2 is ANQGSEA. V lost 7 bases, J lost 6 bases, and 9 bases stayed unmatched.

There are a few counts of this clonotype. This may arise from a read error, as a much more abundant clone is one base away. The J gene is TRBJ1-1, the V gene TRBV5-1; TRBD1 aligns across 7 bases. J was trimmed by 1 base and V by 3 bases; bases with no gene match: 3. Germline loops: CDR1 SGHRS, CDR2 YFSETQ. The CDR3 consists of 14 residues. CDR3 DNA: TGCGCCAGCAGCTCCTCAGGGGGGAACACTGAAGCTTTCTTT. This translates into CASSSSGGNTEAFF.

This clonotype has ten or more counts. The V call is TRBV6-2 or TRBV6-3, the J call TRBJ2-7, with a possible D match to TRBD2 (6 bases). There are 14 residues in the CDR3. V was clipped by 2 bases and J by 2 bases, with 10 bases between them. CDR1 and CDR2 (germline): MNHEY, SVGEGT. The CDR3 sequence: CASSYRDFAYEQYV. The CDR3 DNA reads TGTGCCAGCAGTTACCGGGACTTTGCCTACGAGCAGTACGTC.

This clonotype was seen more than once but under ten times. The rearrangement links TRBV6-2 or TRBV6-3 to TRBJ2-3; TRBD2 aligns across 11 bases. The CDR3 is made up of 17 amino acids. V dropped 8 bases and J dropped 2; count of bases not matched to a gene: 12. In germline, CDR1 is MNHEY, CDR2 SVGEGT. CDR3 in DNA: TGTGCCAGCCGTGCCTACGGACTAGCGGGTATCACAGATACGCAGTATTTT. It translates to CASRAYGLAGITDTQYF.

This clonotype was counted between two and nine times. This chain joins TRBV5-1 and TRBJ1-1; weak D call: TRBD1 (6 bases). This CDR3 has 14 residues. V was cut by 1 base and J by 4 bases, with 11 bases left in between. Germline V gene lookup returns CDR1 SGHRS and CDR2 YFSETQ. The CDR3 bases are TGCGCCAGCAGCTTGAACAGGGTGGGCACTGAAGCTTTCTTT. Translating it yields CASSLNRVGTEAFF.

This clonotype was observed a few times. This rearrangement joins TRBV5-1 to TRBJ2-2; D not resolved. CDR1 and CDR2 (germline): SGHRS, YFSETQ. The CDR3 is 15 residues long. Deletions cut 2 bases from V and 6 bases from J, with 14 bases between. Here the CDR3 reads CASSFLGPVAGELFF. The DNA for the CDR3 is TGCGCCAGCAGCTTCTTAGGGCCGGTCGCCGGGGAGCTGTTTTTT.

This clonotype was observed a handful of times. The chain links TRBV13 to TRBJ2-1; D ambiguous. Germline-derived CDR1 and CDR2 are PRHDT and FYEKMQ (reference sequence). The V end was cut by 4 bases, the J end by 8 bases, with 6 bases between. The CDR3 consists of 11 residues. The CDR3 protein is CASSYADEQFF. As DNA, the CDR3 is TGTGCCAGCAGCTATGCGGATGAGCAGTTCTTC.

Of note for this clonotype: Germline is not matched at one junction end, which may reflect a read error. The chain has TRBV7-9 and TRBJ2-5, with 7 bases fitting TRBD2. This CDR3 has 12 residues. Germline V gene data show CDR1 as SEHNR and CDR2 as FQNEAQ (reference sequence). DNA for the CDR3: TGTGCCAGCAGCTCAACCGGGACTACCTTCGGCTTC. Protein sequence: CASSSTGTTFGF.

The rearrangement joins TRBV29-1 to TRBJ1-2; D not resolved. This CDR3 region has 10 residues. The germline V and J ends were trimmed by 1 base and 5 bases, with 2 bases remaining between them. Germline CDR1 reads SQVTM; CDR2 reads ANQGSEA. The CDR3 sequence is CSVEGYGYTF. Here the CDR3 DNA reads TGCAGCGTTGAAGGATATGGCTACACCTTC.

This clonotype was observed many times. The chain joins TRBV2 to TRBJ2-3; D might be TRBD1 (5 bases). Germline CDR1 is SNHLY and CDR2 is FYNNEI. The V and J ends lost 7 bases and 0 bases respectively, with 11 bases between them. The CDR3 totals 14 residues. In nucleotides, the CDR3 is TGTGCCAGCAACGGACAACTAAGCACAGATACGCAGTATTTT. Residues: CASNGQLSTDTQYF.

This clonotype was observed a handful of times. The V gene is TRBV20-1, the J gene TRBJ2-7; no reliable D call. This CDR3 comprises 13 residues. V gave up 5 bases and J gave up 2 bases, with 13 bases separating them. Looked up from germline, CDR1 is DFQATT and CDR2 is SNEGSKA (reference sequence). The DNA of the CDR3 is TGCAGTGCTCTCCGGACCGGTACCTACGAGCAGTACTTC. This gives the protein CSALRTGTYEQYF.

This clonotype was counted a few times. V gene TRBV6-5 combines with J gene TRBJ2-2; 8 bases map to TRBD2. The V gene's germline CDR1 is MNHEY and CDR2 SVGAGI. The V segment lost 2 bases and the J segment 7 bases; nucleotides outside the gene matches: 6. The CDR3 extends over 15 amino acids. The CDR3 DNA is TGTGCCAGCAGTTACAAACGGGGGGGGAACGGGGAGCTGTTTTTT. Translation gives CASSYKRGGNGELFF.

This clonotype appeared a few times. V gene TRBV5-6 combines with J gene TRBJ2-5, with TRBD2 matching over 7 bases. This CDR3 contains 14 residues. CDR1 is SGHDT, CDR2 YYEEEE, per germline. The J segment lost 5 bases and the V segment lost 0 bases, leaving 4 bases of the junction unmatched. The CDR3 reads CASSLGDYEETQYF. CDR3 DNA: TGTGCCAGCAGCTTGGGGGACTACGAGGAGACCCAGTACTTC.

This clonotype was recorded at least ten times. The rearrangement links TRBV10-2 to TRBJ2-7, with unresolved D. Trimming shortened V by 0 bases and J by 3 bases, and 6 bases separated the two germline ends. Germline V gives CDR1 WSHSY, CDR2 SAAADI. The CDR3 runs to 13 residues. The chain's CDR3 is CASSESPYYEQYV. The CDR3 DNA follows: TGCGCCAGCAGTGAGTCGCCCTACTACGAGCAGTACGTC.

J is TRBJ2-5 and V is TRBV10-3, with 8 bases lining up with TRBD2. With V trimmed by 6 bases and J by 2 bases, 2 bases remained unmatched. This CDR3 has 13 residues. In germline, CDR1 is ENHRY, CDR2 SYGVKD. This chain's CDR3 is CAIRGTSQETQYF. CDR3 DNA: TGTGCCATCAGGGGGACTAGTCAAGAGACCCAGTACTTC.

A remark on this clonotype: Sequence at one end of the junction differs from germline and may be a read error. This chain links TRBV12-3 or TRBV12-4 with TRBJ2-1; 10 nucleotides line up with TRBD2. The CDR3 is made up of 14 amino acids. DNA for the CDR3: TGTGCCAGCAGTATAGCGGGGGGAGTCAATGAGCAGTTCTTC. Amino acid sequence: CASSIAGGVNEQFF.

This clonotype has just a few counts. The rearrangement joins TRBV20-1 to TRBJ1-1; a weak D match, TRBD1 (6 bases). The CDR3 consists of 14 residues. V was shortened by 4 bases and J by 1 base, with 13 bases between the two germline ends. Looked up from germline, CDR1 is DFQATT and CDR2 is SNEGSKA (reference sequence). The CDR3 spells CSAINRVGNTEAFF. CDR3 nucleotide sequence: TGCAGTGCTATTAACAGGGTTGGGAACACTGAAGCTTTCTTT.